The rows below give T cell receptor beta chains drawn from one sample of a study of T cells in Graves' hyperthyroidism and ophthalmopathy. Each CDR3 protein gets one entry after TCRdb re-called the multiplex PCR reads with MiXCR. The sample holds about 250,000 distinct CDR3 sequences, roughly 22% seen once. The sequenced sample consisted of blood. All receptors derive from a young man with Graves' ophthalmopathy. The CDR3 runs from the conserved cysteine through the conserved F or W. Each record gives: D gene, J gene, V gene, clone size, CDR3 DNA, CDR3 protein. The D gene is left open where the match is weak. Expanded clones get a size class; other rows say once, few or many, or leave the size out.

NA,TRBJ2-7,TRBV13,NA,TGTGCCAGCAGCTTAGAAGGGGAGCAGTACTTC,CASSLEGEQYF
NA,TRBJ1-2,TRBV7-9,many,TGTGCCAGCAGCTTAGATCCTTCGGGAGTCACCTTC,CASSLDPSGVTF
NA,TRBJ1-1,TRBV12-3/TRBV12-4,many,TGTGCCAGCAGTCGACGGGGGGGGTGGACTGAAGCTTTCTTT,CASSRRGGWTEAFF
NA,TRBJ2-2,TRBV28,NA,TGTGCCAGCAGTTTAGAGCAGTGGGACACCGGGGAGCTGTTTTTT,CASSLEQWDTGELFF
TRBD1,TRBJ2-3,TRBV6-5,few,TGTGCCAGCAGTTACAGAGGGGGCGCAAGCACAGATACGCAGTATTTT,CASSYRGGASTDTQYF
TRBD1,TRBJ2-6,TRBV28,few,TGTGCCAGCAGTTTGGTAGGACAGGATTTCTCTGGGGCCAACGTCCTGACTTTC,CASSLVGQDFSGANVLTF
NA,TRBJ2-1,TRBV28,many,TGTGCCAGCAGCCAAGACCGGGCCTCACTGAGAAATGAGCAGTTCTTC,CASSQDRASLRNEQFF
NA,TRBJ2-2,TRBV29-1,NA,TGCAGCGTGGCAGGGGGGACCCTGGGGATAAACACCGGGGAGCTGTTTTTT,CSVAGGTLGINTGELFF
NA,TRBJ1-1,TRBV6-9,NA,TGTGCCAGCAGTTACGGGCCGAGCCCTGAAGCTTTCTTT,CASSYGPSPEAFF
NA,TRBJ1-2,TRBV5-1,NA,TGCGCCAGCAGCTTTGACAGCTATGGCTACACCTTC,CASSFDSYGYTF
TRBD2,TRBJ2-3,TRBV12-3/TRBV12-4,NA,TGTGCCAGCAGTCCCCCCACGGGACTAGCAAGCACAGATACGCAGTATTTT,CASSPPTGLASTDTQYF
NA,TRBJ2-3,TRBV7-9,NA,TGTGCCAGCAGCACCCCTGGTGGAGATACGCAGTATTTT,CASSTPGGDTQYF
NA,TRBJ1-3,TRBV20-1,few,TGCAGTGTCAGGGACTCTGGAAACACCATATATTTT,CSVRDSGNTIYF
NA,TRBJ2-1,TRBV5-1,many,TGCGCCAGCCGTTCGGGACTTCAAGGGAATGAGCAGTTCTTC,CASRSGLQGNEQFF
NA,TRBJ2-3,TRBV12-3/TRBV12-4,NA,TGTGCCAGCAGTTCCGGGACTGGCAGGTGGTATTTT,CASSSGTGRWYF
NA,TRBJ2-3,TRBV12-3/TRBV12-4,many,TGTGCCAGCAGTTTTGGGGGACGGAGTGGGGGGCCCCCAGATACGCAGTATTTT,CASSFGGRSGGPPDTQYF
TRBD2,TRBJ2-7,TRBV28,few,TGTGCCAGCAGTCGTATGGCGACTAGCGGGAGAGTCTACGAGCAGTACTTC,CASSRMATSGRVYEQYF
TRBD2,TRBJ2-2,TRBV7-8,few,TGTGCCAGCAGCTTAGATGCAGGGACTAGCGGGAGCGGGGAGCTGTTTTTT,CASSLDAGTSGSGELFF
NA,TRBJ2-7,TRBV27,few,TGTGCCAGCAGTCCAACCCCCGCCCGGTACGAGCAGTACTTC,CASSPTPARYEQYF
NA,TRBJ1-4,TRBV6-1,few,TGTGCCAGCAGCCTTGATCCTCAAAATGAAAAACTGTTTTTT,CASSLDPQNEKLFF
TRBD1,TRBJ1-2,TRBV24-1,NA,TGTGCCACCAGTGATGACAATCGGGACAGGGGTAGCTATGGCTACACCTTC,CATSDDNRDRGSYGYTF
TRBD1,TRBJ1-2,TRBV10-3,few,TGTGCCATCAGTCCCGGGACAGGGGGCCCTTACACCTTC,CAISPGTGGPYTF
NA,TRBJ2-7,TRBV14,few,TGTGCCAGCAGCCAAGGACCGTACTACGAGCAGTACTTC,CASSQGPYYEQYF
NA,TRBJ2-1,TRBV4-2,few,TGTGCCAGCAGCCGGACTGAGGGGGAGGACTACAATGAGCAGTTCTTC,CASSRTEGEDYNEQFF
TRBD1,TRBJ1-3,TRBV20-1,few,TGCAGTGCTTTGACAGGGTGGCTTGGGGGAAACACCATATATTTT,CSALTGWLGGNTIYF
TRBD2,TRBJ2-3,TRBV5-8,NA,TGTGCCAGCAGCTTGGATAGCGGGAGGGAAGATACGCAGTATTTT,CASSLDSGREDTQYF
NA,TRBJ2-3,TRBV2,NA,TGTGCCAGCAGTGATTTGGCTCGCACAGATACGCAGTATTTT,CASSDLARTDTQYF
NA,TRBJ2-6,TRBV18,few,TGTGCCAGCTCACCACCGGGGGTCAACTCTGGGGCCAACGTCCTGACTTTC,CASSPPGVNSGANVLTF
NA,TRBJ1-1,TRBV5-1,many,TGCGCCAGCAGCCCCGGGGGGGAGGGCACTGAAGCTTTCTTT,CASSPGGEGTEAFF
NA,TRBJ1-1,TRBV27,few,TGTGCCAGCAGTTTAGGTAGCGTTTCTGAAGCTTTCTTT,CASSLGSVSEAFF
TRBD2,TRBJ2-7,TRBV5-1,many,TGCGCCAGCAGCTTGGTAGCTAGCGGGAGCTACGAGCAGTACTTC,CASSLVASGSYEQYF
NA,TRBJ1-1,TRBV18,many,TGTGCCAGCTCACCTTACGAGGGAATGAACACTGAAGCTTTCTTT,CASSPYEGMNTEAFF
NA,TRBJ2-6,TRBV28,NA,TGTGCCAGCAGTACTCAGGGGTACTCTGGGGCCAACGTCCTGACTTTC,CASSTQGYSGANVLTF
TRBD2,TRBJ2-1,TRBV24-1,NA,TGTGCCACCAGTGATGGAGGACTAGCGGGATTTCTTGAGCAGTTCTTC,CATSDGGLAGFLEQFF
TRBD2,TRBJ2-1,TRBV7-3,few,TGTGCCAGCAGCCCCCCGGGAGGGCCGGATGAGCAGTTCTTC,CASSPPGGPDEQFF
NA,TRBJ1-2,TRBV3-1,many,TGTGCCAGCACTCAAGGTCAGTGGGGCTCCTATGGCTACACCTTC,CASTQGQWGSYGYTF
NA,TRBJ2-7,TRBV30,many,TGTGCCTGGAGTAGGGACGCTGTCTACGAGCAGTACTTC,CAWSRDAVYEQYF
NA,TRBJ2-5,TRBV12-3/TRBV12-4,NA,TGTGCCAGCAGCCAACCGGGTCCTGGGGAGACCCAGTACTTC,CASSQPGPGETQYF
NA,TRBJ2-1,TRBV5-1,few,TGCGCCAGCAGCCTAGTACCCCATGAGCAGTTCTTC,CASSLVPHEQFF
NA,TRBJ2-7,TRBV4-1,NA,TGCGCCAGCAGCCCCCACACAAGTTACGAGCAGTACTTC,CASSPHTSYEQYF
NA,TRBJ1-3,TRBV30,NA,TGTGCCCAGGGAAGAAGCTCTGGAAACACCATATATTTT,CAQGRSSGNTIYF
NA,TRBJ2-1,TRBV12-3/TRBV12-4,NA,TGTGCCAGCAACCCCAAAAGGCAAGGCCCCTACAATGAGCAGTTCTTC,CASNPKRQGPYNEQFF
NA,TRBJ1-3,TRBV20-1,few,TGCAGTGCTGACGACCCGAGCTCTGGAAACACCATATATTTT,CSADDPSSGNTIYF
TRBD2,TRBJ2-1,TRBV18,many,TGTGCCAGCTCACCCGGGACTAGTTACAATGAGCAGTTCTTC,CASSPGTSYNEQFF
NA,TRBJ2-3,TRBV19,NA,TGTGCCAGTACGGGTTATACCCCAGATACGCAGTATTTT,CASTGYTPDTQYF
TRBD2,TRBJ2-7,TRBV29-1,NA,TGCAGCGTTGTTGGGACTAGCGGGCCCTACGAGCAGTACTTC,CSVVGTSGPYEQYF
TRBD2,TRBJ2-7,TRBV7-3,many,TGTGCCAGCAGCCTGGAGGGCGGGAGCTCCTACGAGCAGTACTTC,CASSLEGGSSYEQYF
TRBD1,TRBJ2-7,TRBV2,few,TGTGCCAGCAGCCAACAGGGGGCGCACGAGCAGTACTTC,CASSQQGAHEQYF
NA,TRBJ1-5,TRBV28,NA,TGTGCCAGCAGTGGGTCGACGGGGCGTAGCAATCAGCCCCAGCATTTT,CASSGSTGRSNQPQHF
TRBD1,TRBJ1-5,TRBV12-3/TRBV12-4,NA,TGTGCCAGCAGTCACCGACAGGGTAGCAATCAGCCCCAGCATTTT,CASSHRQGSNQPQHF